Presented here are 11 T cell receptor beta chains from one specimen sequenced in a study of T cell responses to AZD1222 COVID-19 vaccine. Method: immunoSEQ multiplex PCR; TCRdb's copy keeps in-frame clones and lacks some. In the table there are around 180,000 clones, about nine tenths of which are singletons. Material: peripheral blood, obtained on day 0 of AZD1222 vaccination. The receptors were gathered from an adult in good health.

The rearrangement links TRBV18 to TRBJ2-1; TRBD2 matches at 13 bases. Losses at the gene ends were 4 bases for V and 0 bases for J; bases not matched to a gene: 3. CDR3 size: 17 residues. Germline V gene sequence: CDR1 KGHSH, CDR2 LQKENI. The CDR3 loop reads CASSLRTSGSSYNEQFF. CDR3 nucleotides: TGTGCCAGCTCACTTCGGACTAGCGGGAGCTCCTACAATGAGCAGTTCTTC.

The rearrangement links TRBV9 to TRBJ2-1, with D possibly being TRBD2 (5 bases). The CDR3 contains 12 residues. The V and J ends lost 0 bases and 7 bases respectively, with 5 bases between them. Germline assignment: CDR1 SGDLS and CDR2 YYNGEE. The chain's CDR3 is CASSVVANEQFF. Here the CDR3 DNA reads TGTGCCAGCAGCGTAGTAGCGAATGAGCAGTTCTTC.

In its sample, this clone was seen once. The V gene is TRBV21-1, the J gene TRBJ1-3; the table's TRBD1 call for D was not verified on the DNA. TRBV21-1 is labeled a pseudogene. The CDR3 totals 16 residues. The CDR3 protein is CASSEDPGYNGNTIYF. CDR3 sequence (DNA): TGTGCCAGCAGCGAAGATCCAGGGTATAATGGAAACACCATATATTTT.

The chain uses TRBV3-1 (or the pseudogene TRBV3-2) and TRBJ1-1, with D perhaps matching TRBD1 (5 bases). Per the germline V gene, CDR1 is LGHDT and CDR2 is YNNKEL (reference sequence). The CDR3 runs 14 residues. Trimming left V 6 bases short and J 1 base short, with 12 bases between. CDR3 in amino acids: CASRPSGKNTEAFF. Written as DNA, the CDR3 is TGTGCCAGCAGACCCTCAGGGAAGAACACTGAAGCTTTCTTT.

The V and J genes are TRBV4-1 and TRBJ2-2; TRBD1 aligns across 11 bases. The CDR3 runs 16 residues. The trim removed 2 bases at V and 6 bases at J, leaving 5 bases unmatched. Germline V gene lookup returns CDR1 MGHRA and CDR2 YSYEKL. CDR3 in amino acids: CASSQTGTGGAGELFF. The CDR3 DNA reads as TGCGCCAGCAGCCAAACCGGGACAGGGGGAGCCGGGGAGCTGTTTTTT.

V usage is TRBV27 and J usage is TRBJ2-7; perhaps TRBD2 as D (5 bases). This CDR3 comprises 14 residues. Germline CDR1 is MNHEY and CDR2 is SMNVEV (reference sequence). Trimming took 5 bases from V and 0 from J, leaving 11 bases between them. The CDR3 DNA sequence: TGTGCCAGCAGTCCCCGGGATTTCTCCTACGAGCAGTACTTC. Its protein is CASSPRDFSYEQYF.

The chain joins TRBV2 to TRBJ1-6; D may be TRBD1 (5 bases). V was shortened by 8 bases and J by 11 bases, with 19 bases between the two germline ends. CDR1 and CDR2 from the germline V gene are SNHLY and FYNNEI. This CDR3 contains 14 residues. DNA of the CDR3: TGTGCCAGCGACCCATTCCGACAGTCGGCACCCCTCCACTTT. Translated, it gives CASDPFRQSAPLHF.

V gene TRBV20-1 combines with J gene TRBJ1-5; D is unclear. The germline V gene encodes CDR1 DFQATT and CDR2 SNEGSKA (reference sequence). CDR3 size: 12 residues. V dropped 3 bases and J dropped 4 bases, with 7 bases sitting between them. The CDR3 spells CSASLQNQPQHF. The CDR3 nucleotides read TGCAGTGCTAGTCTACAGAATCAGCCCCAGCATTTT.

This chain uses TRBV4-2 with TRBJ2-1; 9 bases match TRBD2. The CDR3 has 16 amino acids. CDR1 and CDR2 (germline): LGHNA, YNFKEQ. V lost 1 base to trimming and J lost 4 bases; unmatched junction nucleotides: 5. CDR3: CASSQVRAGGYNEQFF. In DNA, the CDR3 is TGTGCCAGCAGCCAAGTGCGTGCGGGAGGGTACAATGAGCAGTTCTTC.

CDR3 coding DNA: TGCAGCGTTGTAGGGCTAGCGGGAGGCTCAGATACGCAGTATTTT. It yields the protein CSVVGLAGGSDTQYF. The gene calls are TRBV29-1 and TRBJ2-3; 11 nucleotides match TRBD2. CDR3 length: 15 residues. Losses at the gene ends were 4 bases for V and 4 bases for J; bases not matched to a gene: 7. Germline V lookup: CDR1 SQVTM, CDR2 ANQGSEA.

The J gene is TRBJ1-1, the V gene TRBV4-1, with TRBD1 matching 7 bases. The CDR3 runs to 15 residues. CDR1 is MGHRA, CDR2 YSYEKL, per germline. The V segment lost 4 bases and the J segment 8 bases; nucleotides outside the gene matches: 13. In nucleotides, the CDR3 is TGCGCCAGCAGCCCGTCGGTCGCCCGAGGGGGCGAAGCTTTCTTT. Amino acids: CASSPSVARGGEAFF.